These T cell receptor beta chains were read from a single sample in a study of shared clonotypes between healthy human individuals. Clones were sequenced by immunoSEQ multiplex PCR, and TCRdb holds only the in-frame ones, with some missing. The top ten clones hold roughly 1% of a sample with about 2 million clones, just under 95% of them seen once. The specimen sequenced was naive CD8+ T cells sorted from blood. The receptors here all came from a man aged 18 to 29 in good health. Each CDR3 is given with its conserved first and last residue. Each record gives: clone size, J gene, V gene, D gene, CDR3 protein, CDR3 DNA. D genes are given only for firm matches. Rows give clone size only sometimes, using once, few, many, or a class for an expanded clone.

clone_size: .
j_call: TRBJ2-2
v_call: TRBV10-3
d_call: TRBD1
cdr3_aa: CANSDRGNTGELFF
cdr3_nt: TGTGCCAACTCTGACAGGGGGAACACCGGGGAGCTGTTTTTT

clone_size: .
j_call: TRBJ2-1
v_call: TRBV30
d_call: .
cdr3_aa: CAWSDSGDNEQFF
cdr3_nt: TGTGCCTGGAGTGATTCAGGAGATAATGAGCAGTTCTTC

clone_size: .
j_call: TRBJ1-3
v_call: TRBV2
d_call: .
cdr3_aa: CASSEAGPGAGNTIYF
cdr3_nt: TGTGCCAGCAGTGAAGCCGGCCCAGGTGCTGGAAACACCATATATTTT

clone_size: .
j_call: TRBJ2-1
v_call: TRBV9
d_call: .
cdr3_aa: CASSDGEVGRVNEQFF
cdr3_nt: TGTGCCAGCAGCGATGGGGAGGTCGGCAGAGTAAATGAGCAGTTCTTC

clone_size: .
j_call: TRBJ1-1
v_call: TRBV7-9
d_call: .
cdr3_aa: CASSPSGGPTEAFF
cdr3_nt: TGTGCCAGCAGCCCATCGGGCGGGCCCACTGAAGCTTTCTTT

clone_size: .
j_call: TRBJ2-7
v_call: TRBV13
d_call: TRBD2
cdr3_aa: CASSLRLAAYEQYF
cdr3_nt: TGTGCCAGCAGCTTAAGACTAGCGGCCTACGAGCAGTACTTC

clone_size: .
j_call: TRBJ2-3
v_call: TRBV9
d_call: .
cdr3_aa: CASSPTADTQYF
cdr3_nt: TGTGCCAGCAGCCCTACGGCGGATACGCAGTATTTT

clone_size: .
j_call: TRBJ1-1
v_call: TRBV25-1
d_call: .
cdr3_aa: CASSVTLVGNTEAFF
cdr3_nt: TGTGCCAGCAGTGTAACATTGGTCGGAAACACTGAAGCTTTCTTT

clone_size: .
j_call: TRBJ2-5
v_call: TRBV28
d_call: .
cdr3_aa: CASSFLLGGNQETQYF
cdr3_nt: TGTGCCAGCAGTTTTCTCCTGGGGGGCAACCAAGAGACCCAGTACTTC

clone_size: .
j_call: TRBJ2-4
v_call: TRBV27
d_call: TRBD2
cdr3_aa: CASSSRDGGSAKNIQYF
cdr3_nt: TGTGCCAGCAGTTCCCGGGACGGGGGGTCGGCCAAAAACATTCAGTACTTC

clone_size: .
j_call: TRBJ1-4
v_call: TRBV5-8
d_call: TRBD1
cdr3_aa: CASSLTTGGQKLFF
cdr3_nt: TGTGCCAGCAGCTTGACTACAGGGGGGCAAAAACTGTTTTTT

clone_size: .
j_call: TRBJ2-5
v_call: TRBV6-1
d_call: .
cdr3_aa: CASSPDNQETQYF
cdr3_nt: TGTGCCAGCAGCCCGGACAACCAAGAGACCCAGTACTTC

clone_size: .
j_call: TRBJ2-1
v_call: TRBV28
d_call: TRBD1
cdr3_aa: CASSLIGTAYNEQFF
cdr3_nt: TGTGCCAGCAGTTTAATTGGGACAGCCTACAATGAGCAGTTCTTC

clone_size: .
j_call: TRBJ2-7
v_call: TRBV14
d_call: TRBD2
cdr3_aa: CASSPGGWRYEQYF
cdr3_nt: TGTGCCAGCAGCCCCGGGGGGTGGCGATACGAGCAGTACTTC

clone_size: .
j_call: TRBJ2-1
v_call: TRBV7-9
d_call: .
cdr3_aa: CASSREKGGYNEQFF
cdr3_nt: TGTGCCAGCAGCCGAGAGAAAGGCGGCTACAATGAGCAGTTCTTC

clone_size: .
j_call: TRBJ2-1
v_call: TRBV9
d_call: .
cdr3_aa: CASSGGNEQFF
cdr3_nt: TGTGCCAGCAGTGGGGGGAATGAGCAGTTCTTC

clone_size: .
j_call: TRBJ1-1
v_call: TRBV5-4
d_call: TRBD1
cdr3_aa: CASSQDFRGLDTEAFF
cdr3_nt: TGTGCCAGCAGCCAAGACTTCAGGGGGCTCGACACTGAAGCTTTCTTT

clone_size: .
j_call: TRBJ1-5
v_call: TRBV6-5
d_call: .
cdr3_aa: CATKTSPYSNQPQHF
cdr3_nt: TGTGCCACCAAGACTTCCCCTTATAGCAATCAGCCCCAGCATTTT

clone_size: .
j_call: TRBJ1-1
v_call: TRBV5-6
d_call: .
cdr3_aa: CASSLSGAEAFF
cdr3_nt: TGTGCCAGCAGCCTGTCAGGGGCTGAAGCTTTCTTT

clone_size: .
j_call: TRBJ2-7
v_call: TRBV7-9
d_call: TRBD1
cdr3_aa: CASMGQKGYEQYF
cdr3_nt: TGTGCCAGCATGGGACAGAAGGGGTACGAGCAGTACTTC

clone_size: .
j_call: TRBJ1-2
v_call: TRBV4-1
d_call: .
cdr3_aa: CASSQDGQGLWGYTF
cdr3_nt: TGCGCCAGCAGCCAAGATGGTCAGGGCCTGTGGGGCTACACCTTC

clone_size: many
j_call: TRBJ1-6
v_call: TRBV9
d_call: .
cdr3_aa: CASSAGGGPPLHF
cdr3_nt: TGTGCCAGCAGCGCCGGGGGGGGCCCACCCCTCCACTTT

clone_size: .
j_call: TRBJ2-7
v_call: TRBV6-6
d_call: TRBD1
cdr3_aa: CATQRTGGPYEQYF
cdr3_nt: TGTGCCACCCAACGGACAGGGGGCCCCTACGAGCAGTACTTC

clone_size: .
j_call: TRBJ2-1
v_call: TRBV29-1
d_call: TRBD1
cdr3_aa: CSVTQGAADNEQFF
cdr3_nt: TGCAGCGTTACACAGGGGGCGGCCGACAATGAGCAGTTCTTC

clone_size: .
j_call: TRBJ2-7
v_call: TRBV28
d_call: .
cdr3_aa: CASSLFPESYEQYF
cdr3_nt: TGTGCCAGCAGTTTATTCCCGGAGAGCTACGAGCAGTACTTC

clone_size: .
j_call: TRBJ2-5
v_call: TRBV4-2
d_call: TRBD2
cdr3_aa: CASSQVAGGEQETQYF
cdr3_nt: TGTGCCAGCAGCCAAGTGGCGGGGGGAGAGCAAGAGACCCAGTACTTC

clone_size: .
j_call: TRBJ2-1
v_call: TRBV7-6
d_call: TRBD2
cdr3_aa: CASSPLSGKGYNEQFF
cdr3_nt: TGTGCCAGCAGCCCCCTTAGCGGGAAAGGGTACAATGAGCAGTTCTTC

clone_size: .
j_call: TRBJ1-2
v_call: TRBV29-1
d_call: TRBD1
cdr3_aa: CSGGTDYGYTF
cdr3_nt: TGCAGCGGGGGGACAGACTATGGCTACACCTTC

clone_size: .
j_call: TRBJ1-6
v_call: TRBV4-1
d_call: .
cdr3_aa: CASSPTETYNSPLHF
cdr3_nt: TGCGCCAGCAGCCCGACGGAGACCTATAATTCACCCCTCCACTTT

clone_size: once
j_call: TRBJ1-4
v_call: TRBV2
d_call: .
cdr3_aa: CASKFTGDSEKLFF
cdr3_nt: TGTGCCAGCAAGTTTACAGGTGATAGTGAAAAACTGTTTTTT

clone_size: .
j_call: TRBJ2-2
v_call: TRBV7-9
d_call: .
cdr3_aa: CASSLPSQSNTGELFF
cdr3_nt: TGTGCCAGCAGCTTACCATCCCAGTCGAACACCGGGGAGCTGTTTTTT

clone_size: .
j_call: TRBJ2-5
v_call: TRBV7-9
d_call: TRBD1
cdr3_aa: CASNPGTGDLQETQYF
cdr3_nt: TGTGCCAGCAACCCCGGGACAGGGGATCTGCAAGAGACCCAGTACTTC

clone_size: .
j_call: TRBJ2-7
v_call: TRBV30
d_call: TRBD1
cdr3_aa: CACRDRGKFEQYF
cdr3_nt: TGTGCCTGCCGGGACAGGGGAAAATTCGAGCAGTACTTC

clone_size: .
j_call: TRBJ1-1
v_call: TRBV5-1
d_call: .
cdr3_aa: CASSLVVAGNTEAFF
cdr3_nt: TGCGCCAGCAGCTTGGTGGTGGCAGGGAACACTGAAGCTTTCTTT

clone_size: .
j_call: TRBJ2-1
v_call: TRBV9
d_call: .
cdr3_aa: CASSPLLGAGLHNEQFF
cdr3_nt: TGTGCCAGCAGCCCTTTACTAGGGGCGGGGCTACACAATGAGCAGTTCTTC

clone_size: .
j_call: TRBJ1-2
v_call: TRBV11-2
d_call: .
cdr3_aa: CASDYGGFGYTF
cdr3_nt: TGTGCCAGCGACTATGGAGGGTTTGGCTACACCTTC

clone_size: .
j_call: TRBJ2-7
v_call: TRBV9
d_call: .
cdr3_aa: CASSVGSSSYEQYF
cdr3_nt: TGTGCCAGCAGCGTAGGCAGTTCGTCCTACGAGCAGTACTTC

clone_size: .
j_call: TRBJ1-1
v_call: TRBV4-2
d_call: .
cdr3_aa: CASSQGGPRTEAFF
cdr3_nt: TGTGCCAGCAGCCAGGGGGGACCGAGGACTGAAGCTTTCTTT

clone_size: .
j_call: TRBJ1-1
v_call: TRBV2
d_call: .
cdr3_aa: CASSVTEGTGTEAFF
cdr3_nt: TGTGCCAGCAGTGTTACCGAGGGTACGGGCACTGAAGCTTTCTTT

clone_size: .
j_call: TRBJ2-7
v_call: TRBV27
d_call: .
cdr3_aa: CASSQGPLYEQYF
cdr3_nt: TGTGCCAGCAGTCAGGGACCCCTCTACGAGCAGTACTTC

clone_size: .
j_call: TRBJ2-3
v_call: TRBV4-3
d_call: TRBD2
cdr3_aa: CASAGLAGSSPSTDTQYF
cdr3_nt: TGCGCCAGCGCCGGACTAGCGGGTAGTAGCCCTAGCACAGATACGCAGTATTTT

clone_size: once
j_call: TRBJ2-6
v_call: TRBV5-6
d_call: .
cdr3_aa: CASSLDNSGANVLTF
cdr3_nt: TGTGCCAGCAGCTTGGACAACTCTGGGGCCAACGTCCTGACTTTC

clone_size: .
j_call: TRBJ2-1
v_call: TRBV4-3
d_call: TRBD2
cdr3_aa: CASSEEDSGSGLNEQFF
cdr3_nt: TGCGCCAGCAGCGAAGAAGACAGCGGGAGCGGCCTCAATGAGCAGTTCTTC